This TCR beta chain comes out of a study of blood T cells in healthy people across ages. About the study: Roughly one uniquely barcoded beta molecule per two T cells was captured.

The germline CDR1 and CDR2 sequences are SQVTM and ANQGSEA. The CDR3 runs 17 residues. A J-beta primer mix and a sample-barcoded 5' primer were used in a second PCR of roughly 7 to 12 cycles. Each cDNA molecule was tagged by a template-switch adaptor with 12 random nucleotides. Samples each returned at least 2.5 million CDR3-containing paired-end reads. TCRdb independently ran MiXCR on the 5' RACE reads; one entry per CDR3 protein. The repertoire includes fewer than 800,000 distinct CDR3 sequences, approximately 30% of them detected once, and 15% sits in the top ten. General study points: Naive CD4+ cell counts and diversity both ran higher in long-lived than in aged donors.

Remarks on this clonotype: Its antigen is not known. One base away lies a much larger clone, so this may be a sequencing read error.

Specimen: blood. The chain is built from TRBV29-1 and TRBJ2-6; tentatively, D is TRBD2 (5 bases). This sequence originates from a woman of 80 years or more in good health. CDR3 sequence: CSVEERTGNSGANVRTF. CDR3 sequence (DNA): TGCAGCGTTGAAGAAAGGACCGGGAACTCTGGAGCCAACGTCCGGACTTTC.